The clone carrying this T cell receptor (beta chain) has more than one count but fewer than ten. What it binds is not known. The data are from a study of T-cell reconstitution after alpha-beta-depleted transplantation in children. Study results and limitations: At one year after transplant, newly produced T cells mostly accounted for T-cell counts and diversity. Several hundred expanded graft clones reportedly gave rise to the alpha-beta T cells present about two months after transplant. The high TCRbeta diversity at day 60 in some patients came from surviving recipient T cells and thymic progenitors.

CDR1 is MDHEN, CDR2 SYDVKM, per germline. The CDR3 sequence is 15 residues long. Trimming shortened V by 4 bases and J by 3 bases, and 16 bases separated the two germline ends. Unique molecular identifiers were incorporated into the prepared TCRbeta library. TCRdb independently ran MiXCR on the PCR reads; one entry per CDR3 protein. In the table there are 800,000 to 1,000,000 distinct CDR3 sequences, 25% to 35% of which are singletons. This TCR derives from a boy younger than two who had a stem cell transplant for SCID, so the T cells may come from the graft donor. Sequencing was performed on PBMCs, mostly from graft donor cells, taken 360 days after TCRalphabeta/CD19-depleted stem cell transplant. V is TRBV28 and J is TRBJ2-7; perhaps D is TRBD1 or TRBD2 (5 bases each). The chain's CDR3 is CASSSPRDGHYEQYF. The CDR3 coding sequence is TGTGCCAGCAGTTCGCCCCGGGACGGGCACTACGAGCAGTACTTC.